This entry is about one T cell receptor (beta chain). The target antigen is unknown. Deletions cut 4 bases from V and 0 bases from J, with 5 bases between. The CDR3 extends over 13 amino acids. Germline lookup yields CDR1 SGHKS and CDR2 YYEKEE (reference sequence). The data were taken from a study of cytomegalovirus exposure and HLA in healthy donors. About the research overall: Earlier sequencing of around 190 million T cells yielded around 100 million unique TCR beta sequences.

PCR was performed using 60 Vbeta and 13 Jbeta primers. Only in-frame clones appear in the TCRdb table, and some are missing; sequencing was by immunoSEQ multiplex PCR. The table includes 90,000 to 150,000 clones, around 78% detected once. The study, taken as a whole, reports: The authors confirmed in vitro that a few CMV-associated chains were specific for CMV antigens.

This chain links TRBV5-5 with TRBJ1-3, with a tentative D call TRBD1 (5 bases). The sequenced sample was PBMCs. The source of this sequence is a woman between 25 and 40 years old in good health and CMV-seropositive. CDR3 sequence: CASSTGSGNTIYF. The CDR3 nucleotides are TGTGCCAGCAGCACAGGCTCTGGAAACACCATATATTTT. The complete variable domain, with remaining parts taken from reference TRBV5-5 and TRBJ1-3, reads DAGVTQSPTHLIKTRGQQVTLRCSPISGHKSVSWYQQVLGQGPQFIFQYYEKEERGRGNFPDRFSARQFPNYSSELNVNALLLGDSALYLCASSTGSGNTIYFGEGSWLTVV.